The entry below gives a single T cell receptor (beta chain) sequence along with its context. Its antigen is unidentified. The CDR3 extends over 13 amino acids. V gave up 5 bases and J gave up 2 bases, with 9 bases separating them. Per germline, CDR1 MNHEY and CDR2 SVGEGT. This specimen comes from a study of blood T cells in healthy people across ages. Whole-study findings and limits: Estimated diversity, derived from one million T cells, was regarded as an underestimate.

A second PCR, run for roughly 7 to 11 cycles, used a sample-barcoded 5' primer plus a J-beta primer mix. A single record per CDR3 protein comes from TCRdb applying MiXCR to the 5' RACE reads. The data contain 780,000 or so distinct CDR3 sequences, around a quarter of them singletons. The authors drew ten milliliters of peripheral blood from each donor. The sample also formed part of further work on T cells of mothers and their children. In that study: At a sensitivity of about 92 clones per million clonotypes, no persistent microchimeric T cell clones appeared.

Specimen: blood. The chain is built from TRBV6-2 or TRBV6-3 and TRBJ1-2, with D tentatively TRBD1 (5 bases). The receptor was isolated from a boy aged 10-17 years in good health. The CDR3 DNA sequence: TGTGCCAGCAGTAAAAGACAGAACTATGGCTACACCTTC. As protein: CASSKRQNYGYTF.